The next 30 T cell receptor beta chains were all read from a single sample in a study of blood T cell repertoires in COVID-19. Here immunoSEQ multiplex PCR was the method, and the copy in TCRdb shows in-frame clones only, minus some. The sample lists roughly 92,000 clones, around 86% seen once, with around 5% in the top ten. The sequenced material came from peripheral blood. Receptors were obtained from a woman aged 80 or over with acute or convalescent COVID-19.

This clone was observed a handful of times. This chain connects TRBV5-1 to TRBJ1-2, with a weak D call TRBD1 (6 bases). This CDR3 spans 12 amino acids. V lost 2 bases to trimming and J lost 7 bases, with 9 bases between them. The germline V gene encodes CDR1 SGHRS and CDR2 YFSETQ. The CDR3 here is CASSFTGSGYTF. The DNA for the CDR3 is TGCGCCAGCAGCTTCACAGGGTCTGGCTACACCTTC.

The chain recombines TRBV19 with TRBJ2-2; TRBD2 agrees at 10 bases. J gave up 3 bases and V 7 bases, and 14 bases lay outside the gene matches. The CDR3 is 18 amino acids. Germline V lookup: CDR1 LNHDA, CDR2 SQIVND (reference sequence). The CDR3 DNA reads as TGTGCCAGTACGAACGCGGTCAGCGGGAGGGGATACACCGGGGAGCTGTTTTTT. Encoded protein: CASTNAVSGRGYTGELFF.

The chain carries TRBV19 and TRBJ2-7; no definite D call. The CDR3 has 14 amino acids. Trimming pared 1 base from V and 0 bases from J, leaving 7 bases between. Germline V lookup: CDR1 LNHDA, CDR2 SQIVND (reference sequence). The DNA for the CDR3 is TGTGCCAGTAGTATAGGGCTTAACTCCTACGAGCAGTACTTC. It specifies CASSIGLNSYEQYF.

The table lists this clone with a count of one. The chain is built from TRBV7-3 and TRBJ1-5; the D is unclear. V was clipped by 5 bases and J by 8 bases, with 13 bases between them. The CDR3 contains 13 residues. Germline assignment: CDR1 SGHTA and CDR2 FQGTGA. CDR3 sequence reads: CASSLEPGKPQHF. The DNA of the CDR3 is TGTGCCAGCAGCCTCGAGCCGGGGAAGCCCCAGCATTTT.

The chain recombines TRBV10-3 with TRBJ1-4; 8 positions match TRBD1. Trimming removed 4 bases from V and 0 bases from J; junction bases left unmatched: 7. There are 17 residues in the CDR3. CDR1 is ENHRY, CDR2 SYGVKD, per germline. CDR3 nucleotides: TGTGCCATCAGTGCCCGGACAGGGATTGCAACTAATGAAAAACTGTTTTTT. Protein sequence: CAISARTGIATNEKLFF.

The chain uses TRBV7-2 and TRBJ1-4, with 8 bases matching TRBD1. Per germline, CDR1 SGHTA and CDR2 FQGNSA. The CDR3 extends over 14 amino acids. V trimming: 5 bases; J trimming: 2 bases; junction bases outside the gene matches: 1. CDR3 sequence (DNA): TGTGCCAGCAGCCAGGGGGCCACTAATGAAAAACTGTTTTTT. This codes for CASSQGATNEKLFF.

This clone has only a few counts. The rearrangement joins TRBV6-6 to TRBJ1-4; possible D gene TRBD1, 6 bases. This CDR3 is built from 14 residues. V lost 5 bases and J lost 8, with 15 bases in between. Germline V gives CDR1 MNHNY, CDR2 SVGAGI (reference sequence). The CDR3 region has the DNA TGTGCCAGCAGTCCCGGACAGCTCTCAGAAAAACTGTTTTTT. Protein product: CASSPGQLSEKLFF.

The rearrangement links TRBV6-1 to TRBJ2-3, with 7 bases aligning to TRBD2. After removal of 0 bases from V and 4 bases from J, the junction contained 16 bases not matched to a gene. The CDR3 has 19 amino acids. CDR1 and CDR2 (germline): MNHNS, SASEGT. CDR3: CASSEAETARDYRADTQYF. The CDR3 DNA follows: TGTGCCAGCAGTGAAGCAGAGACCGCCAGGGACTACCGCGCAGATACGCAGTATTTT.

The V call is TRBV7-8, the J call TRBJ2-3; a weak D match, TRBD2 (6 bases). Deletions cut 5 bases from V and 7 bases from J, with 13 bases between. From germline, CDR1 is SGHVS and CDR2 FQNEAQ. CDR3 length equals 13 residues. The CDR3 nucleotides are TGTGCCAGCAGCAATGCCGGGACTTATACGCAGTATTTT. Residues: CASSNAGTYTQYF.

CDR3 DNA sequence: TGTGCCAGCTCACCAGCGGGGGGGAGAGAGACCCAGTACTTC. It yields the protein CASSPAGGRETQYF. V and J are TRBV18 and TRBJ2-5, with 9 bases lining up with TRBD2. CDR1 and CDR2 (germline): KGHSH, LQKENI. V was clipped by 2 bases and J by 4 bases; unmatched bases: 2. This CDR3 has 14 residues.

V is TRBV3-1 (or the pseudogene TRBV3-2) and J is TRBJ2-1; 10 bases map to TRBD1. The V segment lost 4 bases and the J segment 4 bases; nucleotides outside the gene matches: 4. Germline V gene data show CDR1 as LGHDT and CDR2 as YNNKEL (reference sequence). This CDR3 region has 15 residues. Here the CDR3 reads CASSRWDRGYNEQFF. The CDR3 bases are TGTGCCAGCAGCCGGTGGGACAGGGGTTACAATGAGCAGTTCTTC.

This clone has just one count. V gene TRBV18 combines with J gene TRBJ1-5, with 7 bases identical to TRBD1. The CDR3 loop spans 15 amino acids. In germline, CDR1 is KGHSH, CDR2 LQKENI. V was clipped by 1 base and J by 2 bases; unmatched bases: 2. The CDR3 region has the DNA TGTGCCAGCTCACCACAGGGGGCAGGCAATCAGCCCCAGCATTTT. It translates to CASSPQGAGNQPQHF.

The chain combines TRBV14 with TRBJ1-2; 7 nucleotides align to TRBD1. CDR3 length: 15 residues. J lost 6 bases, V lost 0 bases, and 7 bases had no gene match. CDR1 and CDR2 from the germline V gene are SGHDN and FVKESK. CDR3 in amino acids: CASSQEYRGGDGYTF. CDR3 coding DNA: TGTGCCAGCAGCCAAGAATACAGGGGTGGAGATGGCTACACCTTC.

The chain couples TRBV5-5 to TRBJ1-1, with a possible D match to TRBD1 (5 bases). V shed 5 bases and J shed 3 bases, with 17 bases lying between them. The CDR3 is 15 amino acids. CDR1 and CDR2 (germline): SGHKS, YYEKEE (reference sequence). CDR3 sequence (DNA): TGTGCCAGCAGTCCTCTAGGGGATGGTGACACTGAAGCTTTCTTT. Translated: CASSPLGDGDTEAFF. The full variable domain, its missing parts supplied by reference TRBV5-5 and TRBJ1-1, is DAGVTQSPTHLIKTRGQQVTLRCSPISGHKSVSWYQQVLGQGPQFIFQYYEKEERGRGNFPDRFSARQFPNYSSELNVNALLLGDSALYLCASSPLGDGDTEAFFGQGTRLTVV.

The table lists this clone with a count of one. The V call is TRBV9, the J call TRBJ2-7; 8 bases are a match to TRBD1. This CDR3 comprises 15 residues. V dropped 4 bases and J dropped 2; count of bases not matched to a gene: 8. Germline V gives CDR1 SGDLS, CDR2 YYNGEE. The CDR3 reads CASSPQDRATYEQYF. CDR3 DNA: TGTGCCAGCAGCCCACAGGACAGGGCAACCTACGAGCAGTACTTC.

This chain uses TRBV6-5 with TRBJ2-7; a possible D gene is TRBD2 (7 bases). The CDR3 runs to 14 residues. Germline CDR1 reads MNHEY; CDR2 reads SVGAGI. The ends were cut back, 5 bases at V and 4 bases at J, with 15 bases in the middle. The CDR3 coding sequence is TGTGCCAGCAGTATAGGGGGGGCAGGGTACGAGCAGTACTTC. Residues: CASSIGGAGYEQYF.

This chain uses TRBV3-1 (or the pseudogene TRBV3-2) with TRBJ2-1, with 9 bases that match TRBD2. CDR1 is LGHDT and CDR2 is YNNKEL in the germline V gene (reference sequence). Unmatched junction bases numbered 9, after V lost 5 bases and J lost 4 bases. This CDR3 has 16 amino acids. The CDR3 bases are TGTGCCAGCAGCTTACTTCCTAGCGGGGCTTACAATGAGCAGTTCTTC. Protein: CASSLLPSGAYNEQFF.

CDR3: CATSRDRARGINEKLFF. CDR3 sequence (DNA): TGTGCCACCAGCAGAGATCGTGCTCGGGGAATAAATGAAAAACTGTTTTTT. The J gene is TRBJ1-4, the V gene TRBV15; D remains ambiguous. Germline V lookup: CDR1 LNHNV, CDR2 YYDKDF (reference sequence). Trimming removed 0 bases at V and 5 bases at J, with 16 bases between. There are 17 residues in the CDR3.

The chain recombines TRBV5-1 with TRBJ1-1; the D gene is possibly TRBD1 (5 bases). V was shortened by 0 bases and J by 4 bases, with 10 bases between the two germline ends. The V gene's germline CDR1 is SGHRS and CDR2 YFSETQ. The CDR3 extends over 14 amino acids. CDR3: CASSLETGVTEAFF. The CDR3 DNA reads TGCGCCAGCAGCTTGGAAACAGGCGTCACTGAAGCTTTCTTT.

This sequence joins TRBV7-2 and TRBJ2-5, with TRBD1 matching over 9 bases. The CDR3 length is 15 residues. Germline V CDR1 and CDR2: SGHTA, FQGNSA. V lost 5 bases to trimming and J lost 3 bases; unmatched junction nucleotides: 7. This chain's CDR3 is CASSPGGTGKETQYF. As DNA, the CDR3 is TGTGCCAGCAGCCCTGGAGGGACAGGGAAAGAGACCCAGTACTTC.

V gene TRBV29-1 combines with J gene TRBJ2-3; 7 bases line up with TRBD2. This CDR3 spans 13 amino acids. The J segment lost 4 bases and the V segment lost 3 bases, leaving 4 bases of the junction unmatched. CDR1 is SQVTM, CDR2 ANQGSEA, per germline. The CDR3 nucleotides are TGCAGCGTTGATTGGGGGGGAGCAGATACGCAGTATTTT. This encodes CSVDWGGADTQYF.

The V gene is TRBV18, the J gene TRBJ2-1, with TRBD1 as a possible D gene (6 bases). The CDR3 runs 11 residues. From germline, CDR1 is KGHSH and CDR2 LQKENI. V was clipped by 4 bases and J by 8 bases, with 6 bases between them. This CDR3 reads CASSQGDEQFF. The CDR3 DNA sequence: TGTGCCAGCTCACAGGGGGATGAGCAGTTCTTC.

This clone turned up a few times. The chain couples TRBV29-1 to TRBJ1-2; D not certain. This CDR3 has 11 amino acids. Germline CDR1 is SQVTM and CDR2 is ANQGSEA. V was cut by 3 bases and J by 12 bases, with 14 bases left in between. The chain's CDR3 is CSVEAQFSNTF. CDR3 nucleotides: TGCAGCGTTGAGGCACAGTTTAGTAACACCTTC.

The chain uses TRBV5-4 and TRBJ2-3, with 8 bases lining up with TRBD1. The V gene end was trimmed by 4 bases and the J gene end by 2 bases; junction bases not matched to a gene: 9. The CDR3 contains 16 residues. CDR1 is SGHNT, CDR2 YYREEE, per germline (reference sequence). The CDR3 DNA reads as TGTGCCAGCAGCCCCGAACCGGGACAGGCCACAGATACGCAGTATTTT. It codes for CASSPEPGQATDTQYF.

The genes are TRBV3-1 (or the pseudogene TRBV3-2) and TRBJ2-7; maybe TRBD2 (6 bases). The CDR3 length is 16 residues. Trimming left V 4 bases short and J 0 bases short, with 16 bases between. Germline V lookup: CDR1 LGHDT, CDR2 YNNKEL (reference sequence). The CDR3 sequence is CASSPMAGLSSYEQYF. As DNA, the CDR3 is TGTGCCAGCAGCCCGATGGCGGGGCTGAGCTCCTACGAGCAGTACTTC.

The genes are TRBV3-1 (or the pseudogene TRBV3-2) and TRBJ1-5, with a weak D call TRBD1 (6 bases). CDR1 and CDR2 from the germline V gene are LGHDT and YNNKEL (reference sequence). CDR3 size: 15 residues. Trimming removed 6 bases from V and 3 bases from J, with 15 bases in between. The CDR3 nucleotides read TGTGCCAGCAGTTCGACAGGCTCGAACAATCAGCCCCAGCATTTT. It specifies CASSSTGSNNQPQHF.

This chain links TRBV2 with TRBJ2-3; TRBD2 matches 12 bases. The CDR3 covers 16 residues. V shed 4 bases and J 1 base; nucleotides not matched to a gene: 3. Germline-derived CDR1 and CDR2 are SNHLY and FYNNEI. CDR3 in amino acids: CASSATSGGRTDTQYF. CDR3 sequence (DNA): TGTGCCAGCAGTGCCACTAGCGGGGGGCGCACAGATACGCAGTATTTT.

This clone was seen once. The V call is TRBV7-2, the J call TRBJ1-2; D is unresolved. V was pared by 1 base and J by 8 bases, with 14 bases between. From germline, CDR1 is SGHTA and CDR2 FQGNSA. The CDR3 has 14 amino acids. CDR3 loop: CASSLGRGSNGYTF. In DNA form, the CDR3 reads TGTGCCAGCAGCTTAGGGCGGGGTTCTAACGGCTACACCTTC.

The rearrangement joins TRBV11-2 to TRBJ2-7; the D gene is possibly TRBD2 (6 bases). The CDR3 consists of 14 residues. Germline CDR1 reads SGHAT; CDR2 reads FQNNGV. Trimming left V 4 bases short and J 3 bases short, with 13 bases between. The CDR3 bases are TGTGCCAGCAGCTCTCATAGCGGATTCTACGAGCAGTACTTC. It encodes CASSSHSGFYEQYF.

Remarks on this clone: The limits of the CDR3 on the DNA are not certain, so only TCRdb's listed CDR3 is given. The rearrangement links TRBV6-5 to TRBJ1-5. Ends included, the CDR3 has 15 residues. Germline CDR1 MNHEY, CDR2 SVGAGI. The CDR3 sequence: CASSSSRGGNQPQHF.